One sample yielded the 25 T cell receptor beta chains listed below, sequenced in a study of CD8 T cells in ankylosing spondylitis. Study results and caveats: A TCR beta motif of eight highly homologous variants appeared characteristic of ankylosing spondylitis blood.

These receptors have no known antigen. TCRdb reprocessed the 5' RACE reads with MiXCR, giving one entry per CDR3 protein. The repertoire holds about 510,000 distinct CDR3 sequences, approximately 5.3% seen once, with under 4.5% in the top ten. The specimen sequenced was blood, either unsorted or a sorted T cell fraction (not recorded which). The receptors here all came from a male donor with ankylosing spondylitis.

This clonotype was recorded at least ten times. The chain links TRBV6-5 to TRBJ2-7, with TRBD1 matching 10 bases. The CDR3 has 15 residues. CDR1 and CDR2 from the germline V gene are MNHEY and SVGAGI. Trimming removed 2 bases from V and 2 bases from J; junction bases left unmatched: 3. As DNA, the CDR3 is TGTGCCAGCAGTTACGGGACAGGGGTGGCCTACGAGCAGTACTTC. Its translation is CASSYGTGVAYEQYF.

This clonotype was counted at least ten times. This chain uses TRBV24-1 with TRBJ2-6, with a possible D match to TRBD1 (6 bases). This CDR3 is built from 15 residues. Germline loops: CDR1 KGHDR, CDR2 SFDVKD. Deletions cut 4 bases from V and 4 bases from J, with 10 bases between. The CDR3 here is CATSDPGDGANVLTF. The CDR3 DNA follows: TGTGCCACCAGTGACCCAGGGGACGGGGCCAACGTCCTGACTTTC.

This clonotype has only a few counts. The V and J genes are TRBV28 and TRBJ1-2; D is uncertain. Trimming left V 5 bases short and J 8 bases short, with 15 bases between. Germline V gene lookup returns CDR1 MDHEN and CDR2 SYDVKM. The length of the CDR3 is 13 residues. CDR3 coding DNA: TGTGCCAGCAGTCCCGGGAGGGAATGGGGCTACACCTTC. Translated, it gives CASSPGREWGYTF.

This clonotype has at least ten counts. The chain joins TRBV10-3 to TRBJ1-3; D is undetermined. The V end lost 11 bases, the J end lost 2 bases, and 13 bases lay between the germline ends. Looked up from germline, CDR1 is ENHRY and CDR2 is SYGVKD. The CDR3 is 13 amino acids. In nucleotides, the CDR3 is TGTGCCGTCCTTATGGATCCTGGAAACACCATATATTTT. Translating it yields CAVLMDPGNTIYF.

This clonotype was counted ten times or more. The V and J genes are TRBV5-6 and TRBJ2-1, with 7 bases fitting TRBD1. The length of the CDR3 is 14 residues. The germline CDR1 and CDR2 sequences are SGHDT and YYEEEE. The trim removed 0 bases at V and 9 bases at J, leaving 6 bases unmatched. As DNA, the CDR3 is TGTGCCAGCAGCTTGGAGGGGGCCAGGGGTGAGCAGTTCTTC. This gives the protein CASSLEGARGEQFF. Together with reference TRBV5-6 and TRBJ2-1, the CDR3 gives the full variable domain: DAGVTQSPTHLIKTRGQQVTLRCSPKSGHDTVSWYQQALGQGPQFIFQYYEEEERQRGNFPDRFSGHQFPNYSSELNVNALLLGDSALYLCASSLEGARGEQFFGPGTRLTVL.

Ten or more counts support this clonotype. V is TRBV3-1 and J is TRBJ2-1, with TRBD2 identical over 10 bases. There are 18 residues in the CDR3. Trimming at V came to 0 bases and at J to 3 bases, leaving 8 bases not matched to a gene. Germline V gene lookup returns CDR1 LGHDT and CDR2 YNNKEL (reference sequence). CDR3 region: CASSQDLVTSGDYNEQFF. CDR3 sequence (DNA): TGTGCCAGCAGCCAAGATCTCGTCACTAGCGGGGACTACAATGAGCAGTTCTTC.

This clonotype was recorded many times. The chain has TRBV9 and TRBJ2-3; a weak D match, TRBD2 (5 bases). This CDR3 has 12 residues. The V end was cut by 1 base, the J end by 8 bases, with 8 bases between. Per germline, CDR1 SGDLS and CDR2 YYNGEE. CDR3 residues: CASSVLGGTQYF. CDR3 DNA: TGTGCCAGCAGCGTACTAGGAGGTACGCAGTATTTT.

This clonotype was found many times. The chain couples TRBV7-2 to TRBJ2-5, with D hard to call. The CDR3 length is 12 residues. Trimming pared 5 bases from V and 7 bases from J, leaving 11 bases between. Germline V gene lookup returns CDR1 SGHTA and CDR2 FQGNSA. This CDR3 reads CASSSLSGTQYF. As DNA, the CDR3 is TGTGCCAGCAGCAGTCTCTCAGGGACCCAGTACTTC.

This clonotype was counted ten times or more. CDR3 coding DNA: TGTGCCAGCAGTGCACGGACTAGCGGGGGGTACAATGAGCAGTTCTTC. Translated, it gives CASSARTSGGYNEQFF. The rearrangement uses TRBV6-2 or TRBV6-3 and TRBJ2-1; 14 bases fit TRBD2. Trimming removed 5 bases from V and 4 bases from J; junction bases left unmatched: 4. Germline V gene sequence: CDR1 MNHEY, CDR2 SVGEGT. The CDR3 has 16 residues.

This clonotype occurred many times. The chain employs TRBV7-2 and TRBJ1-5, with D uncertain. This CDR3 is 14 amino acids long. Between the trimmed V and J ends, which lost 5 bases and 4 bases, there was a span of 12 bases. Germline-derived CDR1 and CDR2 are SGHTA and FQGNSA. CDR3 DNA sequence: TGTGCCAGCAGCCCCGCCGGGCGGAATCAGCCCCAGCATTTT. Translating gives CASSPAGRNQPQHF.

In its sample, this clonotype was seen many times. The chain couples TRBV7-9 to TRBJ1-5, with a possible D match to TRBD1 (5 bases). V was clipped by 1 base and J by 5 bases, with 12 bases between them. This CDR3 region has 15 residues. Germline CDR1 and CDR2: SEHNR and FQNEAQ (reference sequence). CDR3 protein: CASSLVGGWDQPQHF. CDR3 bases: TGTGCCAGCAGCTTAGTCGGGGGTTGGGATCAGCCCCAGCATTTT.

The table lists this clonotype with many counts. The chain recombines TRBV27 with TRBJ2-5; TRBD1 aligns across 9 bases. The CDR3 consists of 15 residues. Trimming removed 5 bases from V and 4 bases from J; junction bases left unmatched: 8. Germline CDR1 and CDR2: MNHEY and SMNVEV (reference sequence). This chain's CDR3 is CASSTRTGEVETQYF. The CDR3 DNA reads as TGTGCCAGCAGTACCCGGACAGGGGAAGTAGAGACCCAGTACTTC.

This clonotype has at least ten counts. The V gene is TRBV24-1, the J gene TRBJ2-7; 10 bases are a match to TRBD1. The length of the CDR3 is 15 residues. The trim removed 4 bases at V and 2 bases at J, leaving 4 bases unmatched. Germline assignment: CDR1 KGHDR and CDR2 SFDVKD. CDR3 coding DNA: TGTGCCACCAGTGACCCCGGGACAGGGGCCTACGAGCAGTACTTC. Its protein is CATSDPGTGAYEQYF.

This clonotype was observed at least ten times. The CDR3 nucleotides are TGTGCCAGCAGCATGATAGCGGGGGGGGACAATGAGCAGTTCTTC. Translating gives CASSMIAGGDNEQFF. V is TRBV7-9 and J is TRBJ2-1; 11 bases are a match to TRBD2. From germline, CDR1 is SEHNR and CDR2 FQNEAQ (reference sequence). V was clipped by 5 bases and J by 5 bases; unmatched bases: 5. This CDR3 is 15 amino acids long.

The chain is built from TRBV3-1 and TRBJ2-6; no clear D. V was pared by 3 bases and J by 4 bases, with 19 bases between. The CDR3 is made up of 18 amino acids. Germline V gives CDR1 LGHDT, CDR2 YNNKEL (reference sequence). The CDR3 here is CASSQQVSWGSGANVLTF. The CDR3 nucleotides are TGTGCCAGCAGCCAGCAGGTGAGTTGGGGATCCGGGGCCAACGTCCTGACTTTC.

Many counts were recorded for this clonotype. This chain links TRBV18 with TRBJ1-1; no definite D call. V lost 2 bases, J lost 1 base, and 14 bases lay in between. The CDR3 contains 16 residues. Germline-derived CDR1 and CDR2 are KGHSH and LQKENI. The CDR3 DNA is TGTGCCAGCTCACCAGGTCCGTCGGGGAAGAACACTGAAGCTTTCTTT. It translates to CASSPGPSGKNTEAFF.

The table lists this clonotype with many counts. This chain links TRBV12-3 or TRBV12-4 with TRBJ2-2; D gene unclear. Trimming removed 3 bases at V and 5 bases at J, with 4 bases between. This CDR3 comprises 12 residues. CDR3 sequence (DNA): TGTGCCAGCAGTTTGTGGACCGGGGAGCTGTTTTTT. Translated, it gives CASSLWTGELFF.

The table lists this clonotype with many counts. The rearrangement uses TRBV6-2 or TRBV6-3 and TRBJ1-5, with 7 nucleotides matching TRBD1. The germline CDR1 and CDR2 sequences are MNHEY and SVGEGT. After removal of 9 bases from V and 4 bases from J, the junction contained 6 bases not matched to a gene. The CDR3 contains 13 residues. CDR3 nucleotides: TGTGCCAGTACCCAACAGGGGAATCAGCCCCAGCATTTT. Its translation is CASTQQGNQPQHF.

This clonotype was seen many times. V and J are TRBV29-1 and TRBJ1-2; D is possibly TRBD1 (5 bases). The CDR3 covers 12 residues. Trimming removed 5 bases from V and 3 bases from J, with 10 bases in between. Germline loops: CDR1 SQVTM, CDR2 ANQGSEA. CDR3 in DNA: TGCAGCGTTTTAATGGGGGACTATGGCTACACCTTC. This translates into CSVLMGDYGYTF.

Ten or more counts support this clonotype. The chain combines TRBV6-1 with TRBJ2-7; no clear D. The germline V gene encodes CDR1 MNHNS and CDR2 SASEGT. Deletions cut 0 bases from V and 3 bases from J, with 9 bases between. The CDR3 runs to 14 residues. The CDR3 nucleotides read TGTGCCAGCAGTGAAGCGTCACAGATCTACGAGCAGTACTTC. It yields the protein CASSEASQIYEQYF.

This clonotype was observed many times. The V gene is TRBV20-1, the J gene TRBJ2-1; 7 bases are shared with TRBD1. Germline V gene lookup returns CDR1 DFQATT and CDR2 SNEGSKA (reference sequence). V trimming: 3 bases; J trimming: 0 bases; junction bases outside the gene matches: 8. The CDR3 spans 16 residues. CDR3 amino acids: CSASVGTASSYNEQFF. CDR3 DNA: TGCAGTGCTAGCGTCGGGACAGCGAGCTCCTACAATGAGCAGTTCTTC.

This clonotype was observed many times. This chain's CDR3 is CASSLAPGRGEYF. CDR3 sequence (DNA): TGTGCCAGCAGCTTAGCACCGGGACGAGGGGAGTACTTC. V is TRBV11-2 and J is TRBJ2-7; D possibly uses TRBD1 or TRBD2 (5 bases each). The V and J ends lost 1 base and 11 bases respectively, with 15 bases between them. CDR3 size: 13 residues. CDR1 is SGHAT and CDR2 is FQNNGV in the germline V gene.

To note about this clonotype: A much larger clone lies one base from this, so it may be a read error. This chain connects TRBV10-3 to TRBJ1-5, with 7 bases that match TRBD1. The CDR3 runs to 15 residues. In germline, CDR1 is ENHRY, CDR2 SYGVKD. CDR3 protein: CVISADRNSNQPQHF. The CDR3 DNA reads TGTGTCATCAGTGCGGACAGGAATAGCAATCAGCCCCAGCATTTT.

Ten or more counts support this clonotype. The chain recombines TRBV4-1 with TRBJ2-7; D perhaps matches TRBD1 (6 bases). With 0 bases removed from V and 4 bases from J, the gap between germline ends came to 16 bases. This CDR3 spans 16 amino acids. Germline-derived CDR1 and CDR2 are MGHRA and YSYEKL. The CDR3 region is CASSQESARGRYEQYF. The CDR3, as DNA: TGCGCCAGCAGCCAAGAATCGGCAAGGGGGAGATACGAGCAGTACTTC.

Only a few counts were recorded for this clonotype. This chain connects TRBV12-3 or TRBV12-4 to TRBJ2-7; 9 bases are a match to TRBD2. The J segment lost 2 bases and the V segment lost 3 bases, leaving 8 bases of the junction unmatched. The CDR3 length is 16 residues. CDR3 sequence: CASSLGLAGPTYEQYF. The CDR3 nucleotides are TGTGCCAGCAGTTTGGGGCTAGCGGGACCTACCTACGAGCAGTACTTC.